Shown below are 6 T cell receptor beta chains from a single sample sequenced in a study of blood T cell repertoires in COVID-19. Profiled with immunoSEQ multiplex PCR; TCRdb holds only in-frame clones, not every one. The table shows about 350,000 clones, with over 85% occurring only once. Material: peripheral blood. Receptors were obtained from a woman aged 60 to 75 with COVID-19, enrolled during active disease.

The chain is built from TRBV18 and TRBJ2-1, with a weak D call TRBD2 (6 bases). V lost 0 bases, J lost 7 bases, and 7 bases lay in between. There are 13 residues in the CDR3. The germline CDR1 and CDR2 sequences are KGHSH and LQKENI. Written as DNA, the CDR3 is TGTGCCAGCTCACCACCGGGGGGTAATGAGCAGTTCTTC. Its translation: CASSPPGGNEQFF.

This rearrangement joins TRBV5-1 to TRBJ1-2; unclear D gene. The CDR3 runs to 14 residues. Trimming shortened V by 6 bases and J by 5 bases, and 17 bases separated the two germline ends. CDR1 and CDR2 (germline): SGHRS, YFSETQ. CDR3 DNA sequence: TGCGCCAGCAAGGGAGATAGGGAGCTTTATGGCTACACCTTC. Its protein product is CASKGDRELYGYTF.

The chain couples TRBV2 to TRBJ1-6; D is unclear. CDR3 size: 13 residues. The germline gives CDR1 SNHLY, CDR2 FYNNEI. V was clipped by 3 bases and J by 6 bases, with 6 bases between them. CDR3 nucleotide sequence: TGTGCCAGCAGTGAGTACACTAATTCACCCCTCCACTTT. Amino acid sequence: CASSEYTNSPLHF.

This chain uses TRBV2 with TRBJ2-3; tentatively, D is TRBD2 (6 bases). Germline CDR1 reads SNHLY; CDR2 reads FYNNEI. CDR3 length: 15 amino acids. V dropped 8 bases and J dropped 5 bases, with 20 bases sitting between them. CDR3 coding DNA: TGTGCCAGCGACCTGGGGGGATTGGGGAAAGATACGCAGTATTTT. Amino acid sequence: CASDLGGLGKDTQYF.

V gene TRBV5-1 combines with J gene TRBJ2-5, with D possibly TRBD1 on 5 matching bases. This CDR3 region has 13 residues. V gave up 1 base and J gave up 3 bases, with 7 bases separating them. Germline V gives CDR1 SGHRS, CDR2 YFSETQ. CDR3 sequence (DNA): TGCGCCAGCAGCTTGCAGGGCGAAGAGACCCAGTACTTC. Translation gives CASSLQGEETQYF.

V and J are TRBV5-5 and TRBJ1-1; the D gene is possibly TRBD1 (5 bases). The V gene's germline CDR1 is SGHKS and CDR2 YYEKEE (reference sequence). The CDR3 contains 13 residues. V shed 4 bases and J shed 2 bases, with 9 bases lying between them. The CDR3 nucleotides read TGTGCCAGCAGCCAGGGCCCCAACACTGAAGCTTTCTTT. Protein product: CASSQGPNTEAFF.